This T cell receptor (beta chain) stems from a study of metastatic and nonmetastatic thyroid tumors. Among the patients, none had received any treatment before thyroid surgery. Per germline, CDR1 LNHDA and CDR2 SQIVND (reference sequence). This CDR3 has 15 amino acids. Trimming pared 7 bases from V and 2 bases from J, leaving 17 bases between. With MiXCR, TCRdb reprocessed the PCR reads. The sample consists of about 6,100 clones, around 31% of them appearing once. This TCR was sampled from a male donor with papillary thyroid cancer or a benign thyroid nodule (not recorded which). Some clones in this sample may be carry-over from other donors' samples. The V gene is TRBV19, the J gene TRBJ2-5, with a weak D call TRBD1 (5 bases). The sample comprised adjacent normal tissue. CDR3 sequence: CASKGRNQGQETQYF. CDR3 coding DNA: TGTGCCAGTAAGGGAAGGAACCAGGGACAAGAGACCCAGTACTTC.